These 22 T cell receptor beta chains share one sample of origin, sequenced in a study of shared clonotypes between healthy human individuals. Here immunoSEQ multiplex PCR was the method, and the copy in TCRdb shows in-frame clones only, minus some. The sample lists around 2.1 million clones, about 92% occurring once. CD45RO negativity and positive selection for CCR7 defined naive CD8 cells, a population that excluded terminally differentiated effector memory CD45RA+ cells. The material sequenced was naive CD8+ T cells from PBMCs. The receptors here all came from a man aged 18 to 29 in good health. Some clones in this sample may be carry-over from other donors' samples.

The chain combines TRBV27 with TRBJ2-7, with 11 bases identical to TRBD2. The germline V gene has CDR1 MNHEY and CDR2 SMNVEV (reference sequence). Germline trimming cut 6 bases from V and 3 bases from J; bases unmatched to any gene: 7. The length of the CDR3 is 15 residues. The CDR3 here is CASRLTSGTYYEQYF. The CDR3 DNA sequence: TGTGCCAGCAGGTTGACTAGCGGGACTTACTACGAGCAGTACTTC.

V is TRBV27 and J is TRBJ1-4; 8 bases map to TRBD1. The CDR3 consists of 14 residues. The V and J ends lost 7 bases and 11 bases, in that order; junction bases with no gene match: 12. Looked up from germline, CDR1 is MNHEY and CDR2 is SMNVEV (reference sequence). The CDR3 spells CASTNQGASGKLFF. The CDR3 DNA follows: TGTGCCAGCACTAACCAGGGGGCAAGTGGGAAACTGTTTTTT. Filled out from reference TRBV27 and TRBJ1-4, the complete variable domain reads EAQVTQNPRYLITVTGKKLTVTCSQNMNHEYMSWYRQDPGLGLRQIYYSMNVEVTDKGDVPEGYKVSRKEKRNFPLILESPSPNQTSLYFCASTNQGASGKLFFGSGTQLSVL.

This chain connects TRBV27 to TRBJ1-2; TRBD1 might be the D (5 bases). The CDR3 has 14 amino acids. V was clipped by 4 bases and J by 7 bases, with 16 bases between them. CDR1 and CDR2 from the germline V gene are MNHEY and SMNVEV (reference sequence). The CDR3 sequence: CASSSRQTPGGYTF. The CDR3 DNA reads TGTGCCAGCAGTTCGAGACAGACCCCTGGTGGCTACACCTTC.

This rearrangement joins TRBV27 to TRBJ2-1; no definite D call. The germline V gene has CDR1 MNHEY and CDR2 SMNVEV (reference sequence). V lost 3 bases and J lost 5, with 5 bases in between. This CDR3 is built from 12 residues. CDR3 protein: CASSFDNNEQFF. The CDR3, as DNA: TGTGCCAGCAGTTTCGATAACAATGAGCAGTTCTTC.

V usage is TRBV13 and J usage is TRBJ2-1, with 12 bases aligning to TRBD1. Germline V gives CDR1 PRHDT, CDR2 FYEKMQ (reference sequence). The CDR3 is made up of 16 amino acids. J lost 7 bases, V lost 5 bases, and 9 bases had no gene match. Written as DNA, the CDR3 is TGTGCCAGCAGCGCAGGGGGACAGGGGGCGTGGAATGAGCAGTTCTTC. Translation: CASSAGGQGAWNEQFF.

The rearrangement joins TRBV10-3 to TRBJ2-7, with 11 bases identical to TRBD2. V gave up 7 bases and J gave up 3 bases; unmatched junction bases: 11. Germline V gene sequence: CDR1 ENHRY, CDR2 SYGVKD. The CDR3 is 16 residues long. The CDR3 is CAINTNRGTSGYEQYF. DNA for the CDR3: TGTGCCATCAACACCAACCGGGGGACTAGCGGCTACGAGCAGTACTTC.

This rearrangement joins TRBV6-1 to TRBJ1-1; the match to TRBD1 covers 8 bases. This CDR3 region has 14 residues. Germline V gene sequence: CDR1 MNHNS, CDR2 SASEGT. V dropped 6 bases and J dropped 3; count of bases not matched to a gene: 6. This CDR3 is CASSDRGLYTEAFF. In nucleotides, the CDR3 is TGTGCCAGCAGCGACAGGGGATTATACACTGAAGCTTTCTTT.

A few counts support this clone. This sequence joins TRBV6-1 and TRBJ1-5, with D tentatively TRBD1 (6 bases). Trimming cost V 8 bases and J 1 base, with 12 bases left between them. This CDR3 comprises 14 residues. Germline V gene lookup returns CDR1 MNHNS and CDR2 SASEGT. The CDR3 DNA sequence: TGTGCCAGCGTTGCGGGACACAGCAATCAGCCCCAGCATTTT. This translates into CASVAGHSNQPQHF.

The CDR3 nucleotides read TGTGCCAGCAGTGAAGAGTTCCGGACAGCGAACTACGAGCAGTACTTC. It is translated as CASSEEFRTANYEQYF. The chain combines TRBV2 with TRBJ2-7; weak D call: TRBD1 (6 bases). The CDR3 runs to 16 residues. V lost 1 base to trimming and J lost 3 bases, with 16 bases between them. Looked up from germline, CDR1 is SNHLY and CDR2 is FYNNEI.

The chain recombines TRBV6-1 with TRBJ2-3, with 10 bases identical to TRBD2. In germline, CDR1 is MNHNS, CDR2 SASEGT. This CDR3 contains 15 residues. The V gene end was trimmed by 6 bases and the J gene end by 2 bases; junction bases not matched to a gene: 5. CDR3 sequence reads: CASSWTSGDTDTQYF. The CDR3 region has the DNA TGTGCCAGCAGCTGGACTAGCGGTGACACAGATACGCAGTATTTT.

On this clone: Other DNA sequences within the sample encode an identical CDR3. This chain connects TRBV27 to TRBJ2-1, with TRBD2 identical over 15 bases. There are 15 residues in the CDR3. The V gene end was trimmed by 5 bases and the J gene end by 9 bases; junction bases not matched to a gene: 5. CDR1 and CDR2 (germline): MNHEY, SMNVEV (reference sequence). The DNA for the CDR3 is TGTGCCAGCAGTCCGGGACTAGCGGGAGGTGGTGAGCAGTTCTTC. Encoded protein: CASSPGLAGGGEQFF.

The V and J genes are TRBV29-1 and TRBJ2-7; D might be TRBD1 (6 bases). V dropped 6 bases and J dropped 0 bases, with 12 bases sitting between them. CDR1 and CDR2 (germline): SQVTM, ANQGSEA. This CDR3 is 13 amino acids long. The CDR3 loop reads CSVFRDNSYEQYF. Here the CDR3 DNA reads TGCAGCGTGTTCCGGGACAACTCCTACGAGCAGTACTTC.

This chain joins TRBV9 and TRBJ2-6; possible D gene TRBD1, 6 bases. V dropped 0 bases and J dropped 0 bases, with 10 bases sitting between them. The germline gives CDR1 SGDLS, CDR2 YYNGEE. The CDR3 spans 17 residues. CDR3 loop: CASSVVKGGSGANVLTF. In DNA form, the CDR3 reads TGTGCCAGCAGCGTAGTTAAAGGGGGCTCTGGGGCCAACGTCCTGACTTTC.

Here the CDR3 reads CASSLGLADLDNEQFF. The CDR3 nucleotides are TGTGCCAGCAGCTTGGGACTAGCGGACCTCGACAATGAGCAGTTCTTC. This chain links TRBV7-8 with TRBJ2-1; TRBD2 matches 11 bases. The CDR3 is 16 residues long. The trim removed 3 bases at V and 5 bases at J, leaving 6 bases unmatched. Germline V gene lookup returns CDR1 SGHVS and CDR2 FQNEAQ.

The J gene is TRBJ2-1, the V gene TRBV9; D not certain. This CDR3 has 15 amino acids. V shed 2 bases and J shed 10 bases, with 19 bases lying between them. The germline V gene encodes CDR1 SGDLS and CDR2 YYNGEE. The CDR3 DNA follows: TGTGCCAGCAGCGTTATGGCGCACATAGGTGGGGAGCAGTTCTTC. Protein product: CASSVMAHIGGEQFF.

J is TRBJ2-5 and V is TRBV29-1; D is unresolved. This CDR3 has 15 amino acids. Per the germline V gene, CDR1 is SQVTM and CDR2 is ANQGSEA. V was cut by 4 bases and J by 2 bases, with 17 bases left in between. The chain's CDR3 is CSVGSAHQEQETQYF. In nucleotides, the CDR3 is TGCAGCGTTGGTTCGGCACATCAGGAACAAGAGACCCAGTACTTC. Full variable domain (remainder filled in from reference TRBV29-1 and TRBJ2-5): SAVISQKPSRDICQRGTSLTIQCQVDSQVTMMFWYRQQPGQSLTLIATANQGSEATYESGFVIDKFPISRPNLTFSTLTVSNMSPEDSSIYLCSVGSAHQEQETQYFGPGTRLLVL.

This clone was observed a single time. The rearrangement uses TRBV5-6 and TRBJ2-3; D might be TRBD2 (6 bases). Germline V gene lookup returns CDR1 SGHDT and CDR2 YYEEEE. V was shortened by 4 bases and J by 4 bases, with 13 bases between the two germline ends. This CDR3 contains 14 residues. DNA for the CDR3: TGTGCCAGCAGCCTGGGACTTACCCCAGATACGCAGTATTTT. Protein product: CASSLGLTPDTQYF.

The genes are TRBV6-1 and TRBJ2-5; D is uncertain. The DNA end is more similar to TRBJ2-7, so the J call may be wrong. The germline V gene encodes CDR1 MNHNS and CDR2 SASEGT. The CDR3 has 13 residues. The CDR3 loop is CASTTLVGYEQYF. The CDR3 nucleotides are TGTGCCAGCACTACTCTGGTGGGCTACGAGCAGTACTTC.

This clone was observed a single time. The CDR3 sequence is CASSPADRPYEQYF. In DNA form, the CDR3 reads TGTGCCAGCAGCCCAGCGGACCGCCCCTACGAGCAGTACTTC. The rearrangement uses TRBV7-6 and TRBJ2-7, with a possible D match to TRBD2 (5 bases). The length of the CDR3 is 14 residues. In germline, CDR1 is SGHVS, CDR2 FNYEAQ. The V and J ends lost 5 bases and 2 bases respectively, with 13 bases between them. The variable domain in full, with the rest retrieved from reference TRBV7-6 and TRBJ2-7, is GAGVSQSPRYKVTKRGQDVALRCDPISGHVSLYWYRQALGQGPEFLTYFNYEAQQDKSGLPNDRFSAERPEGSISTLTIQRTEQRDSAMYRCASSPADRPYEQYFGPGTRLTVT.

The chain uses TRBV5-8 and TRBJ1-2, with 7 bases fitting TRBD1. CDR1 is SGHTS, CDR2 YDEGEE, per germline. The CDR3 consists of 15 residues. J was trimmed by 2 bases and V by 4 bases; bases with no gene match: 8. The CDR3 DNA sequence: TGTGCCAGCAGCCCACCGAGGGGGCGCAACTATGGCTACACCTTC. This codes for CASSPPRGRNYGYTF. Full variable domain (outside the CDR3, taken from reference TRBV5-8 and TRBJ1-2): EAGVTQSPTHLIKTRGQQATLRCSPISGHTSVYWYQQALGLGLQFLLWYDEGEERNRGNFPPRFSGRQFPNYSSELNVNALELEDSALYLCASSPPRGRNYGYTFGSGTRLTVV.

V and J are TRBV2 and TRBJ1-1; D is uncertain. The CDR3 spans 15 residues. Germline V gene lookup returns CDR1 SNHLY and CDR2 FYNNEI. The V and J ends lost 0 bases and 7 bases respectively, with 15 bases between them. CDR3 bases: TGTGCCAGCAGTGAAGCCGGCAGGCCGGCGGGTGAAGCTTTCTTT. Protein: CASSEAGRPAGEAFF.

The CDR3 sequence: CASSVTGGVGPIEQYF. The CDR3 DNA sequence: TGTGCCAGCAGTGTGACAGGGGGCGTTGGACCCATCGAGCAGTACTTC. This rearrangement joins TRBV27 to TRBJ2-7; 10 nucleotides match TRBD1. Germline assignment: CDR1 MNHEY and CDR2 SMNVEV (reference sequence). Losses at the gene ends were 5 bases for V and 6 bases for J; bases not matched to a gene: 13. The CDR3 runs 16 residues.